There are many counts of the clone carrying this T cell receptor beta chain. The data originate from a study of human T cells and chemical hapten exposure. In the study overall: Weekly diphenylcyclopropenone doses were given to patients' scalps across the approximately 23-week study. Patients were mainly female, each with alopecia areata, totalis or universalis.

The ends lost 0 bases at V and 10 bases at J; junction bases unmatched: 12. This CDR3 has 15 residues. Looked up from germline, CDR1 is DFQATT and CDR2 is SNEGSKA (reference sequence). Within the library, unique molecular identifiers were attached to each individual cDNA molecule. A single record per CDR3 protein comes from TCRdb applying MiXCR to the RACE reads. The sample lists approximately 80,000 distinct CDR3 sequences; approximately 13% were seen once. Regarding time point: patch test 3, about 24 weeks after DPC sensitization. Treatment described: therapeutic diphenylcyclopropenone sensitization with weekly scalp DPC. Suited to DPC and affected by alopecia, the donors ranged from 18 to 70 years old.

Sequences were derived from whole blood, sampled in connection with sensitization to the hapten diphenylcyclopropenone (DPC). J is TRBJ2-1 and V is TRBV20-1, with 7 positions matching TRBD2. This sequence originates from a woman in her fifties or sixties with alopecia areata. Some clones in this sample may be carry-over from other donors' samples. The chain's CDR3 is CSARDQRTSSEEQFF. CDR3 sequence (DNA): TGCAGTGCTAGAGATCAAAGGACTAGTAGTGAAGAGCAGTTCTTC.